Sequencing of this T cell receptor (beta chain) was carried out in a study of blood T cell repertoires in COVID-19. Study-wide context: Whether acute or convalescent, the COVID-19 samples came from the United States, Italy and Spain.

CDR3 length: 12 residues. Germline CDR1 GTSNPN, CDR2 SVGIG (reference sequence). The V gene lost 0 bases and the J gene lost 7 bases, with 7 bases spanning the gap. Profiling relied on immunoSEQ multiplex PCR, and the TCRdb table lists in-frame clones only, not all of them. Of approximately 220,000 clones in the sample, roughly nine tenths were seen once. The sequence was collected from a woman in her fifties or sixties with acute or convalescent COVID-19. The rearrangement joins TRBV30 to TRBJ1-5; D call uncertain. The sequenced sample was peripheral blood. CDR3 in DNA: TGTGCCTGGAGTGTACAGTCCCAGCCCCAGCATTTT. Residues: CAWSVQSQPQHF.